This note documents a single T cell receptor (beta chain) sequence. The sample is drawn from a study of OX40 agonist ivuxolimab in advanced cancers. Sequenced by immunoSEQ multiplex PCR; TCRdb stores in-frame clones only, minus some. The sample includes almost 80,000 clones, roughly 81% of them seen just once. Trimming cost V 4 bases and J 4 bases, with 11 bases left between them. The V gene's germline CDR1 is MNHNS and CDR2 SASEGT. This CDR3 is 14 amino acids long. This chain connects TRBV6-1 to TRBJ1-5; D is perhaps TRBD1 (5 bases). The sample consisted of CD4+ or CD8+ T cells sorted from blood, taken in a trial of the OX40 agonist ivuxolimab. This receptor was identified in an adult with an advanced solid tumor such as melanoma, head and neck, liver or kidney cancer. The CDR3 DNA is TGTGCCAGCAGTGGCGACAGTGTGAATCAGCCCCAGCATTTT. It is translated as CASSGDSVNQPQHF.